Below are 25 T cell receptor beta chains sequenced from a single sample in a study of CD8+CD57+ T cells in acquired aplastic anemia. The use of genomic DNA as template underpinned the TCR beta VDJ and CDR3 profiling. Each CDR3 protein is one row after TCRdb ran MiXCR on the reads. Among over 150,000 distinct CDR3 sequences, about 50% were seen once, and the ten largest hold 13%. In patients chosen for sequencing, flow cytometry had shown CD8+CD57+ cell expansion. Sample: sorted CD4+, CD8+, or CD8+CD57+ T cells (not recorded which) from PBMCs. These receptors were collected from a human donor with aplastic anemia.

This sequence joins TRBV20-1 and TRBJ2-1, with D perhaps TRBD2 (6 bases). The CDR3 has 13 amino acids. Trimming cost V 5 bases and J 6 bases, with 14 bases left between them. Germline CDR1 is DFQATT and CDR2 is SNEGSKA (reference sequence). The CDR3 here is CSALRLVGNEQFF. In DNA form, the CDR3 reads TGCAGTGCTCTCCGACTAGTGGGCAATGAGCAGTTCTTC.

This clonotype was seen once. This rearrangement joins TRBV29-1 to TRBJ2-1, with 13 bases matching TRBD2. From germline, CDR1 is SQVTM and CDR2 ANQGSEA. The trim removed 2 bases at V and 5 bases at J, leaving 6 bases unmatched. This CDR3 is 16 amino acids long. CDR3 region: CSVEKGTSGADNEQFF. CDR3 DNA sequence: TGCAGCGTTGAAAAAGGGACTAGCGGGGCCGACAATGAGCAGTTCTTC.

V and J are TRBV9 and TRBJ1-5; tentatively, D is TRBD1 (5 bases). The CDR3 consists of 15 residues. V was trimmed by 2 bases and J by 1 base, leaving 10 bases between them. The germline CDR1 and CDR2 sequences are SGDLS and YYNGEE. The CDR3 loop reads CASSVGTASNQPQHF. The CDR3 region has the DNA TGTGCCAGCAGCGTCGGGACTGCAAGCAATCAGCCCCAGCATTTT.

As for this clonotype: An end of the junction does not agree with germline; a read error may underlie this. V and J are TRBV9 and TRBJ1-1; the D is unclear. This CDR3 has 13 residues. CDR1 and CDR2 from the germline V gene are SGDLS and YYNGEE. CDR3 coding DNA: TGTGCCGGCAGCGTAGGTATAGACACTGAAGCTTTCTTT. Encoded protein: CAGSVGIDTEAFF.

This clonotype was counted many times. This chain connects TRBV12-3 or TRBV12-4 to TRBJ1-2; D possibly corresponds to TRBD1 (5 bases). The CDR3 is 16 amino acids. Trimming left V 5 bases short and J 4 bases short, with 20 bases between. CDR3 protein: CASSPSRAGRIYGYTF. The DNA for the CDR3 is TGTGCCAGCAGTCCCTCCAGGGCAGGGCGGATCTATGGCTACACCTTC.

This clonotype was recorded at least ten times. V usage is TRBV6-2 or TRBV6-3 and J usage is TRBJ2-3, with D tentatively TRBD1 (5 bases). The CDR3 extends over 13 amino acids. CDR1 MNHEY and CDR2 SVGEGT come from the germline V gene. Trimming removed 4 bases from V and 8 bases from J, with 13 bases in between. The CDR3 protein is CASSSPGRSTQYF. Written as DNA, the CDR3 is TGTGCCAGCAGTTCGCCAGGGCGGAGTACGCAGTATTTT.

A few counts support this clonotype. The chain combines TRBV4-1 with TRBJ1-6, with D hard to call. This CDR3 is 14 amino acids long. V lost 0 bases and J 8 bases, leaving 8 bases between the germline ends. Germline CDR1 is MGHRA and CDR2 is YSYEKL. The CDR3 sequence is CASSQEGGYSPLHF. CDR3 nucleotides: TGCGCCAGCAGCCAAGAGGGAGGATATTCACCCCTCCACTTT.

V usage is TRBV2 and J usage is TRBJ2-5; TRBD1 might be the D (5 bases). Trimming removed 1 base at V and 5 bases at J, with 11 bases between. CDR3 length: 14 residues. CDR1 is SNHLY, CDR2 FYNNEI, per germline. The DNA of the CDR3 is TGTGCCAGCAGTGAAGGACAGTTGGGGGAGACCCAGTACTTC. Its protein product is CASSEGQLGETQYF.

The rearrangement joins TRBV29-1 to TRBJ2-7; 9 bases map to TRBD1. V lost 6 bases, J lost 2 bases, and 11 bases stayed unmatched. Germline CDR1 SQVTM, CDR2 ANQGSEA. The CDR3 consists of 15 residues. The CDR3: CSVDPGQGTAYEQYF. In DNA, the CDR3 is TGCAGCGTCGACCCGGGACAGGGAACGGCCTACGAGCAGTACTTC.

This clonotype was recorded once. This chain links TRBV3-1 with TRBJ2-3, with D hard to call. This CDR3 comprises 13 residues. The V gene lost 2 bases and the J gene lost 4 bases, with 7 bases spanning the gap. Germline CDR1 and CDR2: LGHDT and YNNKEL (reference sequence). CDR3 DNA: TGTGCCAGCAGCCAAACCCTAGCAGATACGCAGTATTTT. Translated, it gives CASSQTLADTQYF.

This chain links TRBV29-1 with TRBJ1-4; 8 positions match TRBD1. The length of the CDR3 is 14 residues. V lost 5 bases and J lost 10; bases outside the gene matches: 12. Per germline, CDR1 SQVTM and CDR2 ANQGSEA. As DNA, the CDR3 is TGCAGCGTTAGTCCGGGACAGGACTCTGGAAAACTGTTTTTT. Its translation is CSVSPGQDSGKLFF. The complete variable domain, with remaining parts taken from reference TRBV29-1 and TRBJ1-4, reads SAVISQKPSRDICQRGTSLTIQCQVDSQVTMMFWYRQQPGQSLTLIATANQGSEATYESGFVIDKFPISRPNLTFSTLTVSNMSPEDSSIYLCSVSPGQDSGKLFFGSGTQLSVL.

This clonotype was found a few times. Without the conserved terminal phenylalanine or tryptophan, this CDR3 likely stems from a read error. The DNA is omitted, as the CDR3 cannot be located on it reliably, and the CDR3 follows TCRdb's listing. This sequence joins TRBV15 and TRBJ2-1; the table assigns TRBD1, which was not confirmed against the DNA. CDR1 LNHNV and CDR2 YYDKDF come from the germline V gene (reference sequence). The CDR3 is 14 residues long, counting both termini. CDR3 sequence: CATSSATGNNERFS.

This clonotype was recorded many times. As DNA, the CDR3 is TGTGCCAGCAGCCCCCGGCCCGAGGACGAGTTCTTC. Amino acids: CASSPRPEDEFF. The rearrangement uses TRBV2 and TRBJ2-1; D is undetermined. Germline V gene sequence: CDR1 SNHLY, CDR2 FYNNEI. The CDR3 runs to 12 residues. V was shortened by 6 bases and J by 14 bases, with 17 bases between the two germline ends.

This clonotype was observed many times. This chain uses TRBV13 with TRBJ2-5; D is unclear. V dropped 5 bases and J dropped 2 bases, with 12 bases sitting between them. This CDR3 has 14 amino acids. Germline V gene data show CDR1 as PRHDT and CDR2 as FYEKMQ (reference sequence). The CDR3 reads CASSILGGQETQYF. In DNA, the CDR3 is TGTGCCAGCAGCATATTAGGCGGTCAAGAGACCCAGTACTTC.

Many counts were recorded for this clonotype. This chain joins TRBV20-1 and TRBJ2-7; 8 bases are a match to TRBD1. The V segment lost 1 base and the J segment 3 bases; nucleotides outside the gene matches: 5. The germline V gene has CDR1 DFQATT and CDR2 SNEGSKA (reference sequence). CDR3 length: 14 amino acids. The CDR3 coding sequence is TGCAGTGCTAGAGTCCGGACAGGGAACTACGAGCAGTACTTC. It specifies CSARVRTGNYEQYF.

The CDR3 loop is CATSRDLPGRANTEAFF. The DNA of the CDR3 is TGTGCCACCAGCAGAGATCTACCGGGACGAGCGAACACTGAAGCTTTCTTT. The chain employs TRBV15 and TRBJ1-1, with a weak D call TRBD1 (5 bases). CDR3 length: 17 amino acids. Trimming removed 0 bases at V and 1 base at J, with 15 bases between. The germline CDR1 and CDR2 sequences are LNHNV and YYDKDF (reference sequence).

The chain employs TRBV2 and TRBJ1-3, with D uncertain. The CDR3 sequence is 15 residues long. Germline assignment: CDR1 SNHLY and CDR2 FYNNEI. The V end was cut by 5 bases, the J end by 0 bases, with 11 bases between. CDR3 DNA: TGTGCCAGCAGTTCAATGGACGGCTCTGGAAACACCATATATTTT. Its protein product is CASSSMDGSGNTIYF. The whole variable domain, remainder taken from reference TRBV2 and TRBJ1-3, is EPEVTQTPSHQVTQMGQEVILRCVPISNHLYFYWYRQILGQKVEFLVSFYNNEISEKSEIFDDQFSVERPDGSNFTLKIRSTKLEDSAMYFCASSSMDGSGNTIYFGEGSWLTVV.

Comment on this clonotype: Possible read error: a much larger clone is one base away. This chain joins TRBV7-3 and TRBJ2-5; 14 bases align to TRBD2. Trimming at V came to 5 bases and at J to 6 bases, leaving 8 bases not matched to a gene. The CDR3 covers 16 residues. Germline V lookup: CDR1 SGHTA, CDR2 FQGTGA. Here the CDR3 reads CASSPRLAGGPKTQYF. DNA of the CDR3: TGTGCCAGCAGCCCTAGACTAGCGGGGGGGCCAAAGACCCAGTACTTC.

Note on this clonotype: The junction departs from the called germline gene at one end, perhaps through a read error. The gene calls are TRBV10-2 and TRBJ2-7; 8 bases are shared with TRBD2. The CDR3 extends over 17 amino acids. Germline CDR1 is WSHSY and CDR2 is SAAADI. The CDR3 loop is CASSYSRPGTSSYEQYF. The CDR3 DNA reads as TGTGCCAGCAGTTACTCTCGACCCGGGACTAGCTCCTACGAGCAGTACTTC.

This chain joins TRBV7-3 and TRBJ2-1; tentatively, D is TRBD2 (6 bases). V was clipped by 1 base and J by 10 bases, with 8 bases between them. This CDR3 has 12 residues. CDR1 is SGHTA and CDR2 is FQGTGA in the germline V gene. DNA of the CDR3: TGTGCCAGCAGCTTAAGGGACTCGGAGCAGTTCTTC. Translating it yields CASSLRDSEQFF.

This clonotype was detected ten times or more. The gene calls are TRBV7-3 and TRBJ2-1; 8 bases agree with TRBD2. V was clipped by 6 bases and J by 3 bases; unmatched bases: 4. CDR1 and CDR2 from the germline V gene are SGHTA and FQGTGA. CDR3 length: 14 amino acids. CDR3 coding DNA: TGTGCCAGCAGACCCACTAGCGGCTACAATGAGCAGTTCTTC. Its translation: CASRPTSGYNEQFF. The entire variable domain, with the rest obtained from reference TRBV7-3 and TRBJ2-1, is as follows: GAGVSQTPSNKVTEKGKYVELRCDPISGHTALYWYRQSLGQGPEFLIYFQGTGAADDSGLPNDRFFAVRPEGSVSTLKIQRTERGDSAVYLCASRPTSGYNEQFFGPGTRLTVL.

The CDR3 sequence is CASSRMNSGNTEAFF. CDR3 bases: TGTGCCAGCTCACGGATGAATTCGGGGAACACTGAAGCTTTCTTT. The rearrangement links TRBV18 to TRBJ1-1; D not certain. This CDR3 is 15 amino acids long. CDR1 and CDR2 from the germline V gene are KGHSH and LQKENI. V was shortened by 4 bases and J by 1 base, with 13 bases between the two germline ends. The variable domain in full, with the rest retrieved from reference TRBV18 and TRBJ1-1, is NAGVMQNPRHLVRRRGQEARLRCSPMKGHSHVYWYRQLPEEGLKFMVYLQKENIIDESGMPKERFSAEFPKEGPSILRIQQVVRGDSAAYFCASSRMNSGNTEAFFGQGTRLTVV.

The chain joins TRBV25-1 to TRBJ2-5; tentatively, D is TRBD2 (7 bases). From germline, CDR1 is MGHDK and CDR2 SYGVNS. V lost 0 bases, J lost 9 bases, and 11 bases lay in between. The CDR3 is 13 amino acids. CDR3 DNA: TGTGCCAGCAGTGAATATAACGGGGGGCCCCAGTACTTC. Translated, it gives CASSEYNGGPQYF.

J is TRBJ1-6 and V is TRBV19; D gene unclear. The CDR3 sequence is 16 residues long. V was trimmed by 3 bases and J by 5 bases, leaving 14 bases between them. Germline loops: CDR1 LNHDA, CDR2 SQIVND (reference sequence). The chain's CDR3 is CASSILGRPDNSPLHF. In DNA, the CDR3 is TGTGCCAGTAGTATCCTGGGCAGACCCGATAATTCACCCCTCCACTTT.

This clonotype was detected ten times or more. The V call is TRBV2, the J call TRBJ1-6; 7 bases are a match to TRBD1. Germline CDR1 and CDR2: SNHLY and FYNNEI. With 5 bases clipped from V and 7 bases from J, the junction kept 8 bases outside the gene matches. There are 15 residues in the CDR3. CDR3 sequence (DNA): TGTGCCAGCAGTCCCCGGGACAGCTCAAATTCACCCCTCCACTTT. This codes for CASSPRDSSNSPLHF.